Each of the 27 T cell receptor beta chains below was sequenced from the same sample in a study of CD8+CD57+ T cells in acquired aplastic anemia. All sequencing subjects had displayed CD8+CD57+ cell expansion on flow cytometry. TCR beta VDJ and CDR3 were profiled, and genomic DNA was the template. From the reads, TCRdb called clonotypes with MiXCR, one entry per CDR3 protein. The repertoire includes some 150,000 distinct CDR3 sequences, 40% to 55% of them detected once, and roughly 1.2% sits in the top ten. Sequencing was done on a sample of sorted CD4+, CD8+, or CD8+CD57+ T cells (not recorded which) from PBMCs. The receptors were gathered from a human donor with aplastic anemia.

The chain carries TRBV20-1 and TRBJ1-2; D is perhaps TRBD1 (6 bases). There are 14 residues in the CDR3. CDR1 DFQATT and CDR2 SNEGSKA come from the germline V gene (reference sequence). Trimming took off 1 base at V and 11 bases at J, with 20 bases between the two ends. In DNA form, the CDR3 reads TGCAGTGCTAGAGTAGGGGGGCCCAACTATGATTACACCTTC. It yields the protein CSARVGGPNYDYTF.

The sample holds many counts of this clonotype. This chain joins TRBV20-1 and TRBJ2-3, with TRBD2 matching over 9 bases. This CDR3 comprises 14 residues. J lost 5 bases, V lost 2 bases, and 5 bases had no gene match. The germline V gene encodes CDR1 DFQATT and CDR2 SNEGSKA (reference sequence). The CDR3 coding sequence is TGCAGTGCTAGAAGGGGACTAGCCGGAGATACGCAGTATTTT. Protein sequence: CSARRGLAGDTQYF.

This clonotype has just a few counts. This rearrangement joins TRBV2 to TRBJ1-1, with TRBD1 as a possible D gene (6 bases). Trimming left V 3 bases short and J 1 base short, with 9 bases between. Germline-derived CDR1 and CDR2 are SNHLY and FYNNEI. The CDR3 spans 14 residues. CDR3 sequence (DNA): TGTGCCAGCAGTGAGGGGGACACGAACACTGAAGCTTTCTTT. Encoded protein: CASSEGDTNTEAFF.

A few counts support this clonotype. The rearrangement links TRBV7-2 to TRBJ2-7, with D tentatively TRBD1 (5 bases). Trimming stripped 1 base from V and 0 bases from J, with 10 bases between. This CDR3 region has 15 residues. Germline V CDR1 and CDR2: SGHTA, FQGNSA. CDR3 region: CASSLGQGDSYEQYF. The DNA of the CDR3 is TGTGCCAGCAGCTTAGGGCAGGGCGACTCCTACGAGCAGTACTTC.

This clonotype was observed a few times. A read error may produce the germline difference seen at one junction end. V usage is TRBV11-1 and J usage is TRBJ1-1, with D possibly TRBD1 on 5 matching bases. The CDR3 runs 15 residues. Germline loops: CDR1 SGHAT, CDR2 FQDESV (reference sequence). CDR3 region: CASTKVGQVKTEAFF. DNA for the CDR3: TGTGCCAGCACCAAAGTGGGGCAGGTGAAGACTGAAGCTTTCTTT.

The count of this clonotype is one. A junction boundary mismatches the germline segment, possibly from a read error. The chain joins TRBV7-3 to TRBJ2-3, with 11 nucleotides matching TRBD2. In germline, CDR1 is SGHTA, CDR2 FQGTGA. The CDR3 has 18 residues. CDR3 amino acids: CASSLTEGSGGAWDTRYF. Written as DNA, the CDR3 is TGTGCCAGCAGCTTAACGGAGGGTAGCGGGGGGGCTTGGGATACGCGGTATTTT.

This clonotype was seen many times. The chain carries TRBV12-3 or TRBV12-4 and TRBJ2-2; D gene unclear. The CDR3 length is 13 residues. Trimming stripped 5 bases from V and 5 bases from J, with 9 bases between. CDR3 region: CASSPGRTGELFF. The DNA of the CDR3 is TGTGCCAGCAGTCCCGGGCGGACCGGGGAGCTGTTTTTT.

This clonotype was counted many times. The chain has TRBV11-1 and TRBJ2-7; D is possibly TRBD2 (5 bases). The V gene lost 0 bases and the J gene lost 0 bases, with 9 bases spanning the gap. This CDR3 spans 15 amino acids. Germline V gives CDR1 SGHAT, CDR2 FQDESV (reference sequence). The CDR3: CASSLALASSYEQYF. In DNA form, the CDR3 reads TGTGCCAGCAGCTTAGCGTTAGCGAGCTCCTACGAGCAGTACTTC.

J is TRBJ2-1 and V is TRBV29-1; a possible D gene is TRBD2 (6 bases). Trimming shortened V by 5 bases and J by 6 bases, and 11 bases separated the two germline ends. Germline lookup yields CDR1 SQVTM and CDR2 ANQGSEA. This CDR3 has 12 amino acids. In DNA form, the CDR3 reads TGCAGCGTTCCCCGGGGGAGCAATGAGCAGTTCTTC. Its protein is CSVPRGSNEQFF.

This clonotype was seen a few times. V and J are TRBV10-3 and TRBJ2-2; D gene uncertain. CDR1 is ENHRY, CDR2 SYGVKD, per germline. This CDR3 has 14 residues. V shed 2 bases and J shed 7 bases, with 11 bases lying between them. CDR3 coding DNA: TGTGCCATCAGTGAGGGGAATCCTGGCGGGGAGCTGTTTTTT. Translating gives CAISEGNPGGELFF.

The gene calls are TRBV19 and TRBJ2-5, with TRBD1 matching 9 bases. The CDR3 consists of 12 residues. The trim removed 4 bases at V and 8 bases at J, leaving 2 bases unmatched. Germline CDR1 is LNHDA and CDR2 is SQIVND (reference sequence). CDR3 nucleotide sequence: TGTGCCAGTAGTACGGACAGGGGCACCCAGTACTTC. Translated, it gives CASSTDRGTQYF.

This chain connects TRBV6-1 to TRBJ2-7; 9 bases agree with TRBD2. The CDR3 consists of 14 residues. Germline CDR1 reads MNHNS; CDR2 reads SASEGT. Unmatched junction bases numbered 4, after V lost 5 bases and J lost 2 bases. The CDR3 sequence: CASSQASGAYEQYF. For the CDR3, the DNA is TGTGCCAGCAGTCAGGCTAGCGGGGCCTACGAGCAGTACTTC.

This chain links TRBV10-2 with TRBJ2-7; 7 bases are a match to TRBD2. Germline assignment: CDR1 WSHSY and CDR2 SAAADI. J was trimmed by 3 bases and V by 6 bases; bases with no gene match: 8. The CDR3 is 14 amino acids. The CDR3 region is CASRPLAENYEQYF. The CDR3 DNA follows: TGCGCCAGCAGACCTCTAGCGGAGAACTACGAGCAGTACTTC.

The table lists this clonotype with a count of one. V gene TRBV7-2 combines with J gene TRBJ1-1, with D hard to call. CDR3 length equals 13 residues. Trimming cost V 6 bases and J 3 bases, with 11 bases left between them. Germline loops: CDR1 SGHTA, CDR2 FQGNSA. The CDR3 bases are TGTGCCAGCAGGGGCTCCATGCACACTGAAGCTTTCTTT. Amino acid sequence: CASRGSMHTEAFF.

This clonotype was seen a single time. The CDR3 coding sequence is TGTGCCAGCAGCAAACTAGCGGGGGGGCTTTCCACCGAGCAGTACTTC. It specifies CASSKLAGGLSTEQYF. The chain is built from TRBV11-2 and TRBJ2-7; TRBD2 aligns across 13 bases. The CDR3 extends over 16 amino acids. Germline assignment: CDR1 SGHAT and CDR2 FQNNGV. V shed 5 bases, J shed 6 bases, and the junction held 10 bases outside the gene matches.

In the case of this clonotype: The conserved closing phenylalanine or tryptophan is absent in this CDR3, likely reflecting a read error. The rearrangement uses TRBV24-1 and TRBJ2-7; D not certain. The V and J ends lost 2 bases and 6 bases respectively, with 19 bases between them. The length of the CDR3 is 16 residues. Per the germline V gene, CDR1 is KGHDR and CDR2 is SFDVKD. DNA of the CDR3: TGTGCCACCAGTGATTCTCCCCACAAGGGTATAGGCGAGCAGTACCTC. It encodes CATSDSPHKGIGEQYL.

This clonotype was seen ten or more times. The chain couples TRBV2 to TRBJ2-2, with 7 bases aligning to TRBD1. The CDR3 extends over 14 amino acids. Germline V lookup: CDR1 SNHLY, CDR2 FYNNEI. V trimming: 8 bases; J trimming: 2 bases; junction bases outside the gene matches: 5. The CDR3 is CASVQGKNTGELFF. For the CDR3, the DNA is TGTGCCAGCGTACAGGGGAAAAACACCGGGGAGCTGTTTTTT. The variable domain in full, completed from reference TRBV2 and TRBJ2-2, reads EPEVTQTPSHQVTQMGQEVILRCVPISNHLYFYWYRQILGQKVEFLVSFYNNEISEKSEIFDDQFSVERPDGSNFTLKIRSTKLEDSAMYFCASVQGKNTGELFFGEGSRLTVL.

The gene calls are TRBV10-3 and TRBJ1-2; D is perhaps TRBD1 (6 bases). Per the germline V gene, CDR1 is ENHRY and CDR2 is SYGVKD. V was cut by 6 bases and J by 2 bases, with 10 bases left in between. The CDR3 is 13 amino acids. The CDR3 DNA reads TGTGCCATCAGGACGGACAGCAACTATGGCTACACCTTC. Its translation is CAIRTDSNYGYTF.

This clonotype was detected only a few times. The chain carries TRBV25-1 and TRBJ2-2, with TRBD1 matching over 12 bases. This CDR3 comprises 16 residues. Trimming took 2 bases from V and 8 from J; bases not matched to a gene: 6. The germline gives CDR1 MGHDK, CDR2 SYGVNS. CDR3 region: CASSELGQGAYGELFF. The DNA of the CDR3 is TGTGCCAGCAGTGAACTGGGACAGGGGGCCTATGGGGAGCTGTTTTTT. The variable domain in full, completed from reference TRBV25-1 and TRBJ2-2, reads EADIYQTPRYLVIGTGKKITLECSQTMGHDKMYWYQQDPGMELHLIHYSYGVNSTEKGDLSSESTVSRIRTEHFPLTLESARPSHTSQYLCASSELGQGAYGELFFGEGSRLTVL.

At least ten counts were recorded for this clonotype. This chain uses TRBV2 with TRBJ1-5; D not certain. The V and J ends lost 3 bases and 5 bases respectively, with 14 bases between them. Germline CDR1 SNHLY, CDR2 FYNNEI. The CDR3 sequence is 15 residues long. The DNA of the CDR3 is TGTGCCAGCAGTGACCGCACGGGAAGAGATCAGCCCCAGCATTTT. Translated, it gives CASSDRTGRDQPQHF.

This clonotype was observed a few times. V and J are TRBV7-3 and TRBJ2-1; D not certain. CDR3 length equals 13 residues. V shed 5 bases and J shed 4 bases, with 9 bases lying between them. Germline V CDR1 and CDR2: SGHTA, FQGTGA. The CDR3: CASSPSSYNEQFF. The DNA of the CDR3 is TGTGCCAGCAGCCCTAGTTCGTACAATGAGCAGTTCTTC.

This clonotype was counted ten times or more. The V call is TRBV20-1, the J call TRBJ2-2; 8 positions match TRBD2. Germline CDR1 and CDR2: DFQATT and SNEGSKA (reference sequence). The CDR3 is 18 amino acids. The ends lost 6 bases at V and 4 bases at J; junction bases unmatched: 19. Written as DNA, the CDR3 is TGCAGTGCCCCTCCGTCTTTCGGGGGGGCCAGAGGCACCGGGGAGCTGTTTTTT. It codes for CSAPPSFGGARGTGELFF.

This clonotype was seen at least ten times. The rearrangement joins TRBV11-2 to TRBJ2-3; D not resolved. Trimming cost V 7 bases and J 5 bases, with 16 bases left between them. Germline CDR1 reads SGHAT; CDR2 reads FQNNGV. The CDR3 covers 14 residues. CDR3 sequence (DNA): TGTGCCAGCACCCTAACTCCAACGGAAGATACGCAGTATTTT. This translates into CASTLTPTEDTQYF.

Of note for this clonotype: This CDR3 is missing its conserved last phenylalanine or tryptophan, likely due to a read error. The DNA is omitted, as the CDR3 cannot be located on it reliably, and the CDR3 follows TCRdb's listing. The V call is TRBV20-1, the J call TRBJ2-5; the tabulated D call, TRBD1, remains unverified against the DNA. Per the germline V gene, CDR1 is DFQATT and CDR2 is SNEGSKA (reference sequence). Inclusive of both ends, the CDR3 amounts to 8 amino acids. The CDR3 sequence is CSARAPYT.

This rearrangement joins TRBV2 to TRBJ2-7; possibly TRBD1 for D (6 bases). The V gene's germline CDR1 is SNHLY and CDR2 FYNNEI. The V end was cut by 6 bases, the J end by 2 bases, with 20 bases between. The CDR3 runs to 16 residues. CDR3: CASSPGWGKGAYEQYF. The DNA for the CDR3 is TGTGCCAGCAGCCCCGGGTGGGGAAAGGGGGCCTACGAGCAGTACTTC.

Ten or more counts support this clonotype. The chain links TRBV25-1 to TRBJ2-7; 7 bases fit TRBD1. V lost 6 bases and J lost 0; bases outside the gene matches: 8. The V gene's germline CDR1 is MGHDK and CDR2 SYGVNS. The CDR3 runs to 15 residues. The CDR3 nucleotides read TGTGCCAGCAGCCAATCCGGGACAGCCTCCTACGAGCAGTACTTC. It translates to CASSQSGTASYEQYF.

In this sample, this clonotype turned up a few times. The chain joins TRBV25-1 to TRBJ1-6, with TRBD1 identical over 7 bases. The CDR3 is made up of 14 amino acids. The ends lost 8 bases at V and 7 bases at J; junction bases unmatched: 8. CDR1 is MGHDK and CDR2 is SYGVNS in the germline V gene. The chain's CDR3 is CASENQGENSPLHF. The CDR3 DNA follows: TGTGCCAGCGAGAATCAGGGGGAGAATTCACCCCTCCACTTT.